The TCR beta chain under discussion was sequenced for a study of blood T cell repertoires in COVID-19. Turning to the study itself: From the United States, Italy and Spain came samples of acute and convalescent COVID-19. PBMCs, B-cell-depleted T cells, or T cells provided the cDNA or gDNA that made up the material.

Authors' processing steps: Amplifying reference gene primers gave estimates of nucleated cell counts. Only in-frame clones appear in the TCRdb table, and some are missing; sequencing was by immunoSEQ multiplex PCR. D and trimming were read from the DNA, whereas the V and J calls and clone size are those reported in that table. The table has around 150,000 clones, around nine tenths seen once. V dropped 6 bases and J dropped 7 bases, with 19 bases sitting between them. The V gene's germline CDR1 is MDHEN and CDR2 SYDVKM. The CDR3 loop spans 15 amino acids. The sample taken for sequencing was peripheral blood. The TCR was taken from a man aged 55 to 70 with active or convalescent COVID-19. V gene TRBV28 combines with J gene TRBJ1-5; D might be TRBD1 (6 bases). The CDR3 reads CASSNHPGESQPQHF. The CDR3 DNA reads as TGTGCCAGCAGCAATCACCCAGGGGAAAGCCAGCCCCAGCATTTT.